This paragraph covers one T cell receptor beta chain sequence. Antigen unknown. The data were taken from a study of post-analysis software for immune sequencing data. Study-wide context: The courses of disease that were included comprised relapsing-remitting, secondary progressive and progressive-relapsing multiple sclerosis. Study-wide points: TRBV segments more frequent in patients than in controls numbered several and included TRBV5-6, TRBV5-1 and TRBV20-1.

CDR3 length equals 18 residues. Per the germline V gene, CDR1 is SEHNR and CDR2 is FQNEAQ (reference sequence). Germline trimming cut 2 bases from V and 5 bases from J; bases unmatched to any gene: 15. Tagging with unique molecular identifiers was a feature of the TCR beta cDNA libraries. The yield from roughly 1 to 10 million T cells was about 500,000 cDNA molecules in total. From the PCR reads, TCRdb called clonotypes with MiXCR, one entry per CDR3 protein. The table includes hundreds of thousands of distinct CDR3 sequences, 59% detected once. The rearrangement uses TRBV7-9 and TRBJ1-2, with 9 bases lining up with TRBD1. Sequenced material: blood. The source of this sequence is a girl aged 2 to 9 with multiple sclerosis. The CDR3 bases are TGTGCCAGCAGCTTAAGAGGGGCGACAGGGGGATTGGTGTATGGCTACACCTTC. This gives the protein CASSLRGATGGLVYGYTF. Variable domain in full (rest from reference TRBV7-9 and TRBJ1-2): DTGVSQNPRHKITKRGQNVTFRCDPISEHNRLYWYRQTLGQGPEFLTYFQNEAQLEKSRLLSDRFSAERPKGSFSTLEIQRTEQGDSAMYLCASSLRGATGGLVYGYTFGSGTRLTVV.